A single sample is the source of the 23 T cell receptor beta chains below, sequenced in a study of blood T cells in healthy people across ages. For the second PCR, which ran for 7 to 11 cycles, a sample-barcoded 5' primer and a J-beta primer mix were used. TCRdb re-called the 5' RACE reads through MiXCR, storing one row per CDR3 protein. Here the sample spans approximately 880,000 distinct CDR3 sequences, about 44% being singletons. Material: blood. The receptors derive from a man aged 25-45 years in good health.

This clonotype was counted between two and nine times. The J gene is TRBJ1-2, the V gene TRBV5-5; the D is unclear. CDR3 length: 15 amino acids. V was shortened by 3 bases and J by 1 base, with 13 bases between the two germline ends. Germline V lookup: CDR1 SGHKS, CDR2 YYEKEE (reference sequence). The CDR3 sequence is CASSSAPSINYGYTF. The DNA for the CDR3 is TGTGCCAGCAGCTCGGCTCCCAGTATTAACTATGGCTACACCTTC.

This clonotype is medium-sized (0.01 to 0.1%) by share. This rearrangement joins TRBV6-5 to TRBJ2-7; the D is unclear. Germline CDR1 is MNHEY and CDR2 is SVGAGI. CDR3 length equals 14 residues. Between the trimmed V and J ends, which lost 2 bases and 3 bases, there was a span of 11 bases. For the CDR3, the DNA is TGTGCCAGCAGTTACGTAGGACGGGTCTACGAGCAGTACTTC. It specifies CASSYVGRVYEQYF.

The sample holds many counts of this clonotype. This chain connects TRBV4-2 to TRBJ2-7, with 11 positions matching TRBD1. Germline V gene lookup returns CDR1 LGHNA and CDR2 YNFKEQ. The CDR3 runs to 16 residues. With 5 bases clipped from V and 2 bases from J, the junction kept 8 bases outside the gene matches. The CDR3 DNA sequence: TGTGCCAGCAGCGGGTCCGGGACAGGGGGGACCTACGAGCAGTACTTC. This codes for CASSGSGTGGTYEQYF.

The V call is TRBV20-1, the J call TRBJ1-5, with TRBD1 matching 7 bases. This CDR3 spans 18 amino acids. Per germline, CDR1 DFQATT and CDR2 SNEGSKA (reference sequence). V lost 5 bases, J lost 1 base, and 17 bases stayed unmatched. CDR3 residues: CSAGRGQNPVGSNQPQHF. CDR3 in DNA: TGCAGTGCTGGAAGGGGACAGAACCCGGTGGGGAGCAATCAGCCCCAGCATTTT.

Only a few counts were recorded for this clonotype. The chain's CDR3 is CASSPQSGPYNEQFF. The CDR3 DNA reads as TGCGCCAGCAGCCCCCAGTCGGGGCCGTACAATGAGCAGTTCTTC. The V and J genes are TRBV4-1 and TRBJ2-1, with D perhaps being TRBD1 or TRBD2 (5 bases each). The CDR3 contains 15 residues. CDR1 is MGHRA and CDR2 is YSYEKL in the germline V gene. Trimming took off 4 bases at V and 4 bases at J, with 14 bases between the two ends.

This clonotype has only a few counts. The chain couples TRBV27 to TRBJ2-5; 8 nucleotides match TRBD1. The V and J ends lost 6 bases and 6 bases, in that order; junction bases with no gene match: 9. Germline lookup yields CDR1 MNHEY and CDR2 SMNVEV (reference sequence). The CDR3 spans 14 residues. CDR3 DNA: TGTGCCAGCAGCCCTGGACAGGGAATGAAGACCCAGTACTTC. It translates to CASSPGQGMKTQYF.

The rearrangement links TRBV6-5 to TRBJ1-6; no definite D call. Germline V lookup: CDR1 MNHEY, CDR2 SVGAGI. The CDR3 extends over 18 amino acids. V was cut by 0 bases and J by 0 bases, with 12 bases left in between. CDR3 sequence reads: CASSYSTVGSSYNSPLHF. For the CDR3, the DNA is TGTGCCAGCAGTTACTCGACCGTGGGGAGCTCCTATAATTCACCCCTCCACTTT.

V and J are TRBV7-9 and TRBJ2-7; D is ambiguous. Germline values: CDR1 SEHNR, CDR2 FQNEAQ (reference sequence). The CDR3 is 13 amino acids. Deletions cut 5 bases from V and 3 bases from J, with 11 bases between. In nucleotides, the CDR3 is TGTGCCAGCAGCCCTAGTGGAAACTACGAGCAGTACTTC. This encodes CASSPSGNYEQYF.

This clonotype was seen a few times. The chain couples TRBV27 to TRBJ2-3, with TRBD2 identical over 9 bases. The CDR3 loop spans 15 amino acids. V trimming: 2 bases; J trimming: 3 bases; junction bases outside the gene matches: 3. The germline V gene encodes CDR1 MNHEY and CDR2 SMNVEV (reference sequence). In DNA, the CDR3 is TGTGCCAGCAGTTTAAGGCTAGCGGGGACAGATACGCAGTATTTT. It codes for CASSLRLAGTDTQYF.

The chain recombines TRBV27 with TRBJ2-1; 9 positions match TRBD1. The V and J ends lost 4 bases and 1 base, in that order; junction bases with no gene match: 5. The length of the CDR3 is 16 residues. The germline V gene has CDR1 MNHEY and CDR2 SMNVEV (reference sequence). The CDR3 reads CASSSETGGSYNEQFF. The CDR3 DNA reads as TGTGCCAGCAGTTCCGAGACAGGGGGTTCCTACAATGAGCAGTTCTTC.

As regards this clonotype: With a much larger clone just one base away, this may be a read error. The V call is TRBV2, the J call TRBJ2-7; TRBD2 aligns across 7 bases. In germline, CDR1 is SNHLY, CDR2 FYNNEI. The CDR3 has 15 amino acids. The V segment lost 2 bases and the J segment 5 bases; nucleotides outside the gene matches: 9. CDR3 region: CASSESVTSSNEQYF. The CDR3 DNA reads TGTGCCAGCAGTGAATCGGTGACTAGCAGCAACGAGCAGTACTTC. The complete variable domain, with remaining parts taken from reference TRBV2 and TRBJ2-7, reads EPEVTQTPSHQVTQMGQEVILRCVPISNHLYFYWYRQILGQKVEFLVSFYNNEISEKSEIFDDQFSVERPDGSNFTLKIRSTKLEDSAMYFCASSESVTSSNEQYFGPGTRLTVT.

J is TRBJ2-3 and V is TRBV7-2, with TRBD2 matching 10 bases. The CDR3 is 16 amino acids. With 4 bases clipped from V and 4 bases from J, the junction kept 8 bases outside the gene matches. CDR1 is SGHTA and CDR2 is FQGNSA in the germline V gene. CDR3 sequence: CASSYRRTSGSDTQYF. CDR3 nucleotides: TGTGCCAGCAGCTATCGGAGGACTAGCGGATCAGATACGCAGTATTTT.

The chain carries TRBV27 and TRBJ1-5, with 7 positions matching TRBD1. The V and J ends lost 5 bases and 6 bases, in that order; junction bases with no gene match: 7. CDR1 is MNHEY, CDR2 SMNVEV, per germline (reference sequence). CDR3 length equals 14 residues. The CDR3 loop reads CASSVSGTVQPQHF. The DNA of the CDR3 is TGTGCCAGCAGTGTCTCCGGGACAGTTCAGCCCCAGCATTTT.

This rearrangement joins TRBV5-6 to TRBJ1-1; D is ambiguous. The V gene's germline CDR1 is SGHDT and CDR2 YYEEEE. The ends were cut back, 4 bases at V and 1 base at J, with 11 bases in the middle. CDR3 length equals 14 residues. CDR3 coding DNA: TGTGCCAGCAGCACCGCGGGAGCGAACACTGAAGCTTTCTTT. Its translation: CASSTAGANTEAFF.

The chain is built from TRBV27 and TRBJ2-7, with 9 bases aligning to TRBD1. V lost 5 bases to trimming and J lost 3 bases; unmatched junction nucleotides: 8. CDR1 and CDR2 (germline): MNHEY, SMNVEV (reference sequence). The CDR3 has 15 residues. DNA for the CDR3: TGTGCCAGCAGTCCTAGGACAGGGGTCTTCTACGAGCAGTACTTC. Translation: CASSPRTGVFYEQYF.

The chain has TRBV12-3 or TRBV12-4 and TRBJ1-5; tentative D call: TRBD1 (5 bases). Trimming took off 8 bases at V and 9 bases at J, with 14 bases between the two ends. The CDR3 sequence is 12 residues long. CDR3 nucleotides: TGTGCCAGCCGAGACAGAGGTCGGCCCCAGCATTTT. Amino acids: CASRDRGRPQHF.

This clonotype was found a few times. This CDR3 is CASSPQPGQSTDTQYF. The CDR3 coding sequence is TGCGCCAGCAGCCCACAACCGGGACAGAGCACAGATACGCAGTATTTT. The chain is built from TRBV5-1 and TRBJ2-3, with 7 nucleotides matching TRBD1. The CDR3 length is 16 residues. Trimming cost V 4 bases and J 0 bases; bases outside gene matches: 8. The germline V gene has CDR1 SGHRS and CDR2 YFSETQ.

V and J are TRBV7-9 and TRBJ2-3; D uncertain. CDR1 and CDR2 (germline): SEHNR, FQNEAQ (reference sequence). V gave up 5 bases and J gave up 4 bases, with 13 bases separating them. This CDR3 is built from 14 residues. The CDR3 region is CASSHIGNPDTQYF. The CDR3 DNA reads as TGTGCCAGCAGCCACATAGGGAACCCAGATACGCAGTATTTT.

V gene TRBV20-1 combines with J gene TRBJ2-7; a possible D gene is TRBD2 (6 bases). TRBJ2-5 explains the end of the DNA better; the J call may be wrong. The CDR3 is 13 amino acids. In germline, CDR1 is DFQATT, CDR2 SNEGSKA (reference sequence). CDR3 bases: TGCAGTGCTAGTGGAGGGGCGAGGAAGACCCAGTACTTC. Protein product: CSASGGARKTQYF.

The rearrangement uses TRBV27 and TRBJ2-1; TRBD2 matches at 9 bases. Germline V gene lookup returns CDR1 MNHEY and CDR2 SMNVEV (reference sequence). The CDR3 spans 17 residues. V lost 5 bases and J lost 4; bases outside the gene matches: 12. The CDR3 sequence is CASSQPRAGGLYNEQFF. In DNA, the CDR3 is TGTGCCAGCAGTCAACCACGAGCGGGGGGATTATACAATGAGCAGTTCTTC.

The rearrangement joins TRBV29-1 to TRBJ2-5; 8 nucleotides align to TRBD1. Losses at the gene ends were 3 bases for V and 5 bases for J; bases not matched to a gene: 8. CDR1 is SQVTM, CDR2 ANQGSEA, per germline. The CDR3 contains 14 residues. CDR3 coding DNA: TGCAGCGTTGATCAAGCAGGGGGCTGGGAGACCCAGTACTTC. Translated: CSVDQAGGWETQYF.

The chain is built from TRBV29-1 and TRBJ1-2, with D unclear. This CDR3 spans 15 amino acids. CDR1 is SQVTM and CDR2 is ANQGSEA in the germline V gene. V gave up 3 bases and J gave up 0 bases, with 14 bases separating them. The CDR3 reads CSVDWVPGANYGYTF. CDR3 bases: TGCAGCGTTGACTGGGTCCCTGGGGCTAACTATGGCTACACCTTC.

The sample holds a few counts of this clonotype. CDR3 residues: CASSLSGNRGNSPLHF. The DNA of the CDR3 is TGTGCCAGCAGTTTAAGCGGTAACCGGGGGAATTCACCCCTCCACTTT. This rearrangement joins TRBV12-3 or TRBV12-4 to TRBJ1-6; D is perhaps TRBD1 (5 bases). The CDR3 contains 16 residues. Trimming removed 2 bases from V and 7 bases from J, with 15 bases in between.